This entry describes one TCR beta chain. CDR1 and CDR2 from the germline V gene are GTSNPN and SVGIG (reference sequence). This CDR3 comprises 15 residues. The V end was cut by 0 bases, the J end by 0 bases, with 10 bases between. There were no recent acute infections or vaccinations among the donors, who were healthy HIV-negative adults. The data stem from a study of shared clonotypes between healthy human individuals. Measured with immunoSEQ multiplex PCR; TCRdb has only the in-frame clones, and not every one. The profile covers approximately 640,000 clones, with 90% appearing a single time and about 34% taken by the ten largest.

The chain has TRBV30 and TRBJ2-3, with D hard to call. This receptor was identified in a man aged 18 to 30 in good health. Some clones in this sample may be carry-over from other donors' samples. The sequenced sample was memory CD8+ T cells from PBMCs. The subset is: CD45RO+ cells pooled with CCR7-negative TemRA cells. CDR3 amino acids: CAWSVWSSSTDTQYF. The CDR3 nucleotides are TGTGCCTGGAGTGTCTGGAGTTCGAGCACAGATACGCAGTATTTT. The full variable domain, with the rest looked up from reference TRBV30 and TRBJ2-3, is SQTIHQWPATLVQPVGSPLSLECTVEGTSNPNLYWYRQAAGRGLQLLFYSVGIGQISSEVPQNLSASRPQDRQFILSSKKLLLSDSGFYLCAWSVWSSSTDTQYFGPGTRLTVL.